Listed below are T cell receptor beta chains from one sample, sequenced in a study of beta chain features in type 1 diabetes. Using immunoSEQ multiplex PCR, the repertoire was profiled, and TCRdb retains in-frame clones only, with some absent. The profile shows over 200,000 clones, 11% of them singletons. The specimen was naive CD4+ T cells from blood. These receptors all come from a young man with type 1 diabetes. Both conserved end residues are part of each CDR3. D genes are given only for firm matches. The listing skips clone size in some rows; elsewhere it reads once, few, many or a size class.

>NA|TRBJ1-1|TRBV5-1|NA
CASSLVPGNTEAFF
TGCGCCAGCAGCTTGGTACCGGGGAACACTGAAGCTTTCTTT
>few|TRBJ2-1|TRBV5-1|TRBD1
CASSGDRDEQFF
TGCGCCAGCAGCGGAGACAGGGATGAGCAGTTCTTC
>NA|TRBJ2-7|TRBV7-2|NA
CASSLGGMEDDEQYF
TGTGCCAGCAGCTTAGGAGGCATGGAGGACGACGAGCAGTACTTC
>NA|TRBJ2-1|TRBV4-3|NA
CASSQEHLVYNEQFF
TGCGCCAGCAGCCAAGAACACCTGGTGTACAATGAGCAGTTCTTC
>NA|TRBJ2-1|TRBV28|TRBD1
CASSFSDRGQFF
TGTGCCAGCAGTTTCTCGGACAGGGGGCAGTTCTTC
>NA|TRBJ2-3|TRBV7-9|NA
CASTPQGREGTDTQYF
TGTGCCAGCACCCCCCAGGGTAGGGAAGGCACAGATACGCAGTATTTT
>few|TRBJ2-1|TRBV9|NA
CASSPLPDSYNEQFF
TGTGCCAGCAGCCCTCTACCTGACAGTTACAATGAGCAGTTCTTC
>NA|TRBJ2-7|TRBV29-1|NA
CSVSRGTLREQYF
TGCAGCGTCTCGAGGGGGACACTCCGTGAGCAGTACTTC
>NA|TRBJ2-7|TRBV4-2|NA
CASSQDWRRSYEQYF
TGTGCCAGCAGCCAAGATTGGCGGCGGTCCTACGAGCAGTACTTC
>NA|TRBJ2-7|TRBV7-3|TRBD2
CASSYIAGAGYEQYF
TGTGCCAGCAGCTACATAGCGGGGGCGGGGTACGAGCAGTACTTC
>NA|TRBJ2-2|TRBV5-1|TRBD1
CASSLTGVVTGELFF
TGCGCCAGCAGCTTGACAGGGGTAGTGACCGGGGAGCTGTTTTTT
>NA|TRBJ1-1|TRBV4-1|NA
CASRVGGARNTEAFF
TGCGCCAGCAGGGTAGGCGGGGCCCGGAACACTGAAGCTTTCTTT
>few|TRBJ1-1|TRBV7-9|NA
CASSWGGSTEAFF
TGTGCCAGCAGCTGGGGGGGCTCCACTGAAGCTTTCTTT
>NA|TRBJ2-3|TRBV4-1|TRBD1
CASSLGTGPYGDTQYF
TGCGCCAGCAGCCTGGGGACAGGTCCCTACGGAGATACGCAGTATTTT
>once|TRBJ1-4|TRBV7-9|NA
CASSLARGGTNEKLFF
TGTGCCAGCAGCTTAGCGCGTGGAGGAACTAATGAAAAACTGTTTTTT
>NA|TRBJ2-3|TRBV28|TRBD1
CASSTPGTGPDTQYF
TGTGCCAGCAGTACACCGGGGACAGGGCCAGATACGCAGTATTTT
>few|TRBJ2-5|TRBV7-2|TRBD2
CASSLVASGETQYF
TGTGCCAGCAGCTTAGTGGCTAGCGGGGAGACCCAGTACTTC
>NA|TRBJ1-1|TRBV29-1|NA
CSVESVNTEAFF
TGCAGCGTTGAGTCGGTGAACACTGAAGCTTTCTTT
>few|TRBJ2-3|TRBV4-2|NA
CASSQERSDTDTQYF
TGTGCCAGCAGCCAAGAGAGGTCAGATACGGATACGCAGTATTTT
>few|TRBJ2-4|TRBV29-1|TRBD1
CSVRGQGAGNIQYF
TGCAGCGTTCGAGGACAGGGGGCGGGAAACATTCAGTACTTC
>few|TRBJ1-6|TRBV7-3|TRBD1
CASSQTGQSPLHF
TGTGCCAGCAGCCAGACAGGGCAATCACCCCTCCACTTT
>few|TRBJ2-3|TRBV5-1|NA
CASSSGEHTDTQYF
TGCGCCAGCAGCTCGGGGGAACACACAGATACGCAGTATTTT
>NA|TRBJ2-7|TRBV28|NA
CASSFRGRGAYEQYF
TGTGCCAGCAGTTTTAGGGGCCGTGGGGCCTACGAGCAGTACTTC
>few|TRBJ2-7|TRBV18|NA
CASSSTGLTEQYF
TGTGCCAGCTCGTCCACAGGGTTAACCGAGCAGTACTTC
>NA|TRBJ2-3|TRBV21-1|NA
CAVSPDTQYF
TGTGCCGTCTCCCCAGATACGCAGTATTTT
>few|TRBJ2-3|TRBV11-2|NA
CASRPPGLSRAGSQYF
TGTGCCAGCAGACCCCCGGGATTATCTAGGGCGGGGTCGCAGTATTTT
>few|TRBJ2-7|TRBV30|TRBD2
CAWRIAGGSREQYF
TGTGCCTGGAGGATAGCGGGGGGGTCTCGGGAGCAGTACTTC
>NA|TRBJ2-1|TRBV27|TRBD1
CASRPGTGGNEQFF
TGTGCCAGCAGACCCGGGACAGGGGGTAATGAGCAGTTCTTC
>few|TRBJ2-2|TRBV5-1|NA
CASSLAGPPGELFF
TGCGCCAGCAGCTTGGCCGGTCCCCCCGGGGAGCTGTTTTTT
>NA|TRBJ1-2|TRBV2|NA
CASTPLRDSNYGYTF
TGTGCCAGCACTCCGCTCCGGGACTCTAACTATGGCTACACCTTC
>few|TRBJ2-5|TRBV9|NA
CASSVAPRNQETQYF
TGTGCCAGCAGCGTAGCTCCGCGAAACCAAGAGACCCAGTACTTC
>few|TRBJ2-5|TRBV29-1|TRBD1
CSLRGLQETQYF
TGCAGCCTCAGGGGGCTCCAAGAGACCCAGTACTTC
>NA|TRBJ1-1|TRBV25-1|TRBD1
CASSAQGQGNTEAFF
TGTGCCAGCAGTGCACAAGGACAGGGGAACACTGAAGCTTTCTTT
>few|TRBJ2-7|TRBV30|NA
CAWSVTGNFYEQYF
TGTGCCTGGAGTGTAACGGGAAATTTCTACGAGCAGTACTTC
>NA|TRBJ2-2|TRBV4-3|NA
CASSRTGLTTGELFF
TGCGCCAGCAGCCGTACAGGGTTGACCACCGGGGAGCTGTTTTTT
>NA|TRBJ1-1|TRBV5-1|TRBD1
CASSATGGWGTEAFF
TGCGCCAGCAGCGCCACAGGGGGCTGGGGCACTGAAGCTTTCTTT
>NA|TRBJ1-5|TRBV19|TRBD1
CASSVRQGANQPQHF
TGTGCCAGTAGCGTTAGACAGGGGGCGAATCAGCCCCAGCATTTT
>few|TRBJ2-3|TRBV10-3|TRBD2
CAISRIAGVVTDTQYF
TGTGCCATCAGTAGGATAGCGGGGGTGGTTACAGATACGCAGTATTTT
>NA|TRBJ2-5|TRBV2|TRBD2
CASSWGGETQYF
TGTGCCAGCAGTTGGGGGGGAGAGACCCAGTACTTC
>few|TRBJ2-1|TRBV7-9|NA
CASTIIRGHNEQFF
TGTGCCAGCACCATTATTAGGGGTCACAATGAGCAGTTCTTC
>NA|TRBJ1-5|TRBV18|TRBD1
CASSLAGTVDQPQHF
TGTGCCAGCTCACTAGCCGGGACAGTTGATCAGCCCCAGCATTTT
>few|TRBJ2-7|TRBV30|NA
CAWSGGQSYEQYF
TGTGCCTGGAGTGGGGGGCAATCCTACGAGCAGTACTTC
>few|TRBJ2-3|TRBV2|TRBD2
CASSRTSGGDTQYF
TGTGCCAGCAGTCGAACTAGCGGGGGAGATACGCAGTATTTT
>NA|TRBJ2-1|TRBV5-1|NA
CASSPGSTYNEQFF
TGCGCCAGCAGCCCGGGATCCACCTACAATGAGCAGTTCTTC
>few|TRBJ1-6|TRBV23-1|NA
CASSPGTGGSHNSPLHF
TGCGCCAGCAGTCCGGGCACGGGGGGAAGTCATAATTCACCCCTCCACTTT
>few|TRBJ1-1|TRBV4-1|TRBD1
CASSKTGQGDTEAFF
TGCGCCAGCAGCAAGACGGGACAGGGCGATACTGAAGCTTTCTTT
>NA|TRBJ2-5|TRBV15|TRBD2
CATSGRSGKETQYF
TGTGCCACCAGCGGACGAAGCGGGAAAGAGACCCAGTACTTC
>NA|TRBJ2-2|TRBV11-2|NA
CASSLVLQGGSTGELFF
TGTGCCAGCAGCTTAGTGTTGCAGGGGGGATCAACCGGGGAGCTGTTTTTT
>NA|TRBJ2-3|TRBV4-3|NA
CASSQDLGRSDTQYF
TGCGCCAGCAGCCAAGATTTGGGCCGTTCGGATACGCAGTATTTT